Below, 31 T cell receptor beta chains from the same sample are listed, as sequenced in a study of T-cell reconstitution after alpha-beta-depleted transplantation in children. Researchers prepared the TCRbeta library using unique molecular identifiers, the study reports. TCRdb redid the calling of the PCR reads with MiXCR, one entry per CDR3 protein. The sample yields fewer than 35,000 distinct CDR3 sequences, roughly 19% seen once. The sample here was PBMCs, mostly from graft donor cells, taken 60 days after TCRalphabeta/CD19-depleted stem cell transplant. All receptors derive from a male patient under 10 years old who had a stem cell transplant for acute lymphoblastic leukemia, so the T cells may come from the graft donor.

This clonotype was picked up many times. The chain employs TRBV4-3 and TRBJ2-3; no clear D gene. Germline CDR1 LGHNA, CDR2 YSLEER. This CDR3 contains 14 residues. V gave up 1 base and J gave up 2 bases, with 7 bases separating them. The CDR3 sequence: CASSQAENTDTQYF. The DNA for the CDR3 is TGCGCCAGCAGCCAAGCAGAAAACACAGATACGCAGTATTTT.

This clonotype was picked up a small number of times. J is TRBJ2-1 and V is TRBV7-9; D might be TRBD1 (6 bases). Deletions cut 3 bases from V and 7 bases from J, with 13 bases between. The CDR3 sequence is 14 residues long. Germline CDR1 SEHNR, CDR2 FQNEAQ (reference sequence). The CDR3 loop is CASSLGQGPNEQFF. CDR3 bases: TGTGCCAGCAGCTTGGGGCAGGGGCCAAATGAGCAGTTCTTC.

In this sample, this clonotype turned up many times. V usage is TRBV6-2 or TRBV6-3 and J usage is TRBJ1-5; D is uncertain. Per the germline V gene, CDR1 is MNHEY and CDR2 is SVGEGT. The V end lost 2 bases, the J end lost 0 bases, and 8 bases lay between the germline ends. CDR3 length: 15 amino acids. The CDR3 sequence: CASSYREFSNQPQHF. The CDR3 nucleotides are TGTGCCAGCAGTTACCGGGAGTTTAGCAATCAGCCCCAGCATTTT.

This clonotype was observed a few times. The chain combines TRBV11-2 with TRBJ2-5, with TRBD2 matching 9 bases. V dropped 2 bases and J dropped 4; count of bases not matched to a gene: 5. The germline V gene encodes CDR1 SGHAT and CDR2 FQNNGV. The CDR3 sequence is 15 residues long. The DNA of the CDR3 is TGTGCCAGCAGCTTAACCAGCGGGGGGATAGAGACCCAGTACTTC. It codes for CASSLTSGGIETQYF.

This clonotype appeared a single time. This chain uses TRBV9 with TRBJ2-3, with D perhaps being TRBD1 or TRBD2 (6 bases each). The length of the CDR3 is 15 residues. V was trimmed by 5 bases and J by 1 base, leaving 14 bases between them. Germline V gives CDR1 SGDLS, CDR2 YYNGEE. CDR3 sequence: CASSRRDTRTDTQYF. The CDR3 DNA is TGTGCCAGCAGTAGGAGGGACACACGCACAGATACGCAGTATTTT.

This clonotype was detected many times. The chain couples TRBV12-3 or TRBV12-4 to TRBJ1-5, with 7 bases fitting TRBD1. V shed 6 bases and J 0 bases; nucleotides not matched to a gene: 5. This CDR3 has 15 amino acids. The CDR3 protein is CASRKTGYSNQPQHF. The DNA of the CDR3 is TGTGCCAGCAGAAAGACAGGGTATAGCAATCAGCCCCAGCATTTT.

This clonotype was picked up a small number of times. The genes are TRBV5-1 and TRBJ2-7; 8 nucleotides align to TRBD1. The length of the CDR3 is 14 residues. The germline CDR1 and CDR2 sequences are SGHRS and YFSETQ. V shed 4 bases and J 5 bases; nucleotides not matched to a gene: 8. The CDR3 loop reads CASSRDRLDHEQYF. CDR3 DNA sequence: TGCGCCAGCAGCCGGGACAGGTTGGACCACGAGCAGTACTTC.

This clonotype was detected a few times. V usage is TRBV14 and J usage is TRBJ2-3; TRBD2 is a possible D gene (6 bases). CDR3 length: 14 amino acids. Germline V gives CDR1 SGHDN, CDR2 FVKESK. V was shortened by 4 bases and J by 7 bases, with 15 bases between the two germline ends. This CDR3 reads CASSPTSNPYTQYF. Here the CDR3 DNA reads TGTGCCAGCAGCCCGACTAGTAATCCTTATACGCAGTATTTT.

The chain has TRBV5-4 and TRBJ2-4, with D perhaps matching TRBD2 (6 bases). Trimming took 0 bases from V and 5 from J, leaving 12 bases between them. This CDR3 is built from 15 residues. Looked up from germline, CDR1 is SGHNT and CDR2 is YYREEE (reference sequence). Written as DNA, the CDR3 is TGTGCCAGCAGCTTGGGTTTCAGGGAGGAAAACATTCAGTACTTC. This codes for CASSLGFREENIQYF.

The chain couples TRBV20-1 to TRBJ2-7, with a weak D call TRBD2 (6 bases). Trimming cost V 1 base and J 7 bases, with 14 bases left between them. The germline V gene has CDR1 DFQATT and CDR2 SNEGSKA (reference sequence). The CDR3 covers 13 residues. The CDR3 DNA reads TGCAGTGCTAGAGGCGTGGGGCGGGAAGAGCAGTACTTC. It specifies CSARGVGREEQYF.

The table lists this clonotype with a few counts. The CDR3 loop is CASSQVSGNTEAFF. Here the CDR3 DNA reads TGCGCCAGCAGCCAAGTAAGCGGGAACACTGAAGCTTTCTTT. The V gene is TRBV4-3, the J gene TRBJ1-1; unclear D gene. CDR1 is LGHNA, CDR2 YSLEER, per germline. V lost 1 base, J lost 1 base, and 7 bases lay in between. This CDR3 has 14 residues.

The CDR3, as DNA: TGCGCCAGCAGCCCCGGGGACGCAAACACTGAAGCTTTCTTT. Encoded protein: CASSPGDANTEAFF. This rearrangement joins TRBV4-3 to TRBJ1-1; tentative D call: TRBD1 (5 bases). This CDR3 comprises 14 residues. V shed 4 bases and J shed 2 bases, with 11 bases lying between them. Germline-derived CDR1 and CDR2 are LGHNA and YSLEER.

The genes are TRBV19 and TRBJ2-7, with 11 bases matching TRBD2. V shed 3 bases and J 1 base; nucleotides not matched to a gene: 5. Germline CDR1 LNHDA, CDR2 SQIVND (reference sequence). CDR3 length: 16 residues. The CDR3 nucleotides read TGTGCCAGTAGTATTTTAACTAGCGGGGGTTCCTACGAGCAGTACTTC. This encodes CASSILTSGGSYEQYF.

This clonotype was seen many times. V gene TRBV6-5 combines with J gene TRBJ2-5; D might be TRBD1 (6 bases). The CDR3 loop spans 16 amino acids. Per germline, CDR1 MNHEY and CDR2 SVGAGI. V was shortened by 0 bases and J by 1 base, with 12 bases between the two germline ends. The CDR3, as DNA: TGTGCCAGCAGTTACTCGACAGGCAAACCCCAAGAGACCCAGTACTTC. Translation: CASSYSTGKPQETQYF.

There are many counts of this clonotype. The chain employs TRBV9 and TRBJ1-2, with a tentative D call TRBD1 (5 bases). Per germline, CDR1 SGDLS and CDR2 YYNGEE. V was shortened by 0 bases and J by 4 bases, with 16 bases between the two germline ends. The CDR3 contains 16 residues. CDR3 protein: CASSVAARRDLYGYTF. The CDR3 DNA sequence: TGTGCCAGCAGCGTAGCTGCACGCAGGGACCTCTATGGCTACACCTTC.

This clonotype appeared many times. The CDR3 nucleotides are TGTGCCAGCAGTGAAGATCTAGGGACAGCGATCGCCGGGGAGCTGTTTTTT. This translates into CASSEDLGTAIAGELFF. This sequence joins TRBV4-2 and TRBJ2-2, with 7 bases lining up with TRBD1. The germline CDR1 and CDR2 sequences are LGHNA and YNFKEQ. This CDR3 comprises 17 residues. Trimming cost V 6 bases and J 6 bases; bases outside gene matches: 16.

By share, this clonotype ranks as medium-sized. This rearrangement joins TRBV7-9 to TRBJ2-1; D is possibly TRBD2 (5 bases). The CDR3 extends over 14 amino acids. The germline gives CDR1 SEHNR, CDR2 FQNEAQ (reference sequence). The V end lost 1 base, the J end lost 4 bases, and 8 bases lay between the germline ends. DNA for the CDR3: TGTGCCAGCAGCTTAGAGGGAGCTTACAATGAGCAGTTCTTC. Residues: CASSLEGAYNEQFF.

This clonotype has a handful of counts. The rearrangement uses TRBV15 and TRBJ1-5; D ambiguous. The CDR3 is made up of 12 amino acids. In germline, CDR1 is LNHNV, CDR2 YYDKDF (reference sequence). Trimming stripped 6 bases from V and 6 bases from J, with 9 bases between. CDR3 protein: CATRQFAQPQHF. For the CDR3, the DNA is TGTGCCACCAGGCAGTTTGCTCAGCCCCAGCATTTT.

This chain uses TRBV9 with TRBJ2-5; weak D call: TRBD2 (6 bases). Germline V gives CDR1 SGDLS, CDR2 YYNGEE. The length of the CDR3 is 17 residues. Trimming cost V 4 bases and J 0 bases, with 19 bases left between them. Here the CDR3 reads CASSKIPLEGYQETQYF. The CDR3 DNA is TGTGCCAGCAGCAAAATCCCATTGGAGGGTTACCAAGAGACCCAGTACTTC.

Many counts were recorded for this clonotype. The chain links TRBV6-5 to TRBJ2-7; no clear D. From germline, CDR1 is MNHEY and CDR2 SVGAGI. The CDR3 length is 15 residues. Trimming pared 0 bases from V and 0 bases from J, leaving 9 bases between. CDR3 DNA sequence: TGTGCCAGCAGTTACTCGTCTTTAGCCTCCTACGAGCAGTACTTC. It specifies CASSYSSLASYEQYF.

The chain combines TRBV5-5 with TRBJ2-3, with D unclear. The CDR3 extends over 13 amino acids. Germline assignment: CDR1 SGHKS and CDR2 YYEKEE (reference sequence). V gave up 7 bases and J gave up 4 bases, with 13 bases separating them. This chain's CDR3 is CASQRLGSDTQYF. The CDR3 DNA sequence: TGTGCCAGCCAACGGTTGGGTTCAGATACGCAGTATTTT.

This clonotype is medium-sized (0.01 to 0.1%) by share. V gene TRBV12-3 or TRBV12-4 combines with J gene TRBJ2-1; D is perhaps TRBD2 (5 bases). This CDR3 has 14 amino acids. V gave up 3 bases and J gave up 3 bases, with 9 bases separating them. The CDR3 is CASSFLGSYNEQFF. The CDR3 DNA sequence: TGTGCCAGCAGTTTTTTAGGGAGCTACAATGAGCAGTTCTTC.

This clonotype was picked up a small number of times. The V and J genes are TRBV29-1 and TRBJ2-5; 10 nucleotides align to TRBD2. The CDR3 length is 14 residues. Germline V gene lookup returns CDR1 SQVTM and CDR2 ANQGSEA. V lost 4 bases and J lost 4; bases outside the gene matches: 6. The chain's CDR3 is CSVGVAGGAETQYF. The CDR3 DNA reads as TGCAGCGTTGGGGTAGCGGGAGGAGCAGAGACCCAGTACTTC.

The chain couples TRBV10-2 to TRBJ1-1, with D tentatively TRBD1 (6 bases). Per germline, CDR1 WSHSY and CDR2 SAAADI. V dropped 4 bases and J dropped 3 bases, with 15 bases sitting between them. The CDR3 sequence is 15 residues long. DNA for the CDR3: TGCGCCAGCAGTGGCACACAGGGTCGGGACACTGAAGCTTTCTTT. This codes for CASSGTQGRDTEAFF.

The rearrangement joins TRBV12-5 to TRBJ2-1; no clear D. This CDR3 is built from 17 residues. Trimming took 2 bases from V and 1 from J, leaving 15 bases between them. CDR1 is LGHNT, CDR2 FRNRAP, per germline. CDR3 DNA: TGTGCTAGTGGTTTGAACCAGTTCGATCTGTCCTACAATGAGCAGTTCTTC. It specifies CASGLNQFDLSYNEQFF.

In its sample, this clonotype is large. The chain recombines TRBV3-1 with TRBJ2-5; a weak D match, TRBD1 (5 bases). CDR3 length: 14 amino acids. Germline V gives CDR1 LGHDT, CDR2 YNNKEL (reference sequence). The V end was cut by 4 bases, the J end by 5 bases, with 14 bases between. CDR3 DNA sequence: TGTGCCAGCAGCCCCGACTCGACAGTGGAGACCCAGTACTTC. Translating it yields CASSPDSTVETQYF.

The chain recombines TRBV18 with TRBJ2-7; 9 bases are shared with TRBD1. This CDR3 spans 13 amino acids. Germline V gives CDR1 KGHSH, CDR2 LQKENI. V shed 6 bases and J 6 bases; nucleotides not matched to a gene: 6. The CDR3 region has the DNA TGTGCCAGCTCTCGGGACAGGGTCTTCGAGCAGTACTTC. Amino acid sequence: CASSRDRVFEQYF.

This clonotype has a handful of counts. V usage is TRBV4-3 and J usage is TRBJ2-7, with 10 bases that match TRBD2. CDR3 length equals 15 residues. V lost 4 bases to trimming and J lost 0 bases; unmatched junction nucleotides: 3. The germline V gene has CDR1 LGHNA and CDR2 YSLEER. The CDR3 reads CASSRGLAVSYEQYF. DNA of the CDR3: TGCGCCAGCAGCCGAGGACTAGCGGTCTCCTACGAGCAGTACTTC.

A single count supports this clonotype. This chain connects TRBV29-1 to TRBJ2-1, with a possible D match to TRBD2 (6 bases). Trimming removed 3 bases from V and 9 bases from J, with 12 bases in between. Germline-derived CDR1 and CDR2 are SQVTM and ANQGSEA. This CDR3 comprises 12 residues. The CDR3 sequence is CSVERGSGEQFF. CDR3 nucleotides: TGCAGCGTTGAGCGGGGTAGTGGTGAGCAGTTCTTC.

This clonotype was recorded many times. The J gene is TRBJ2-3, the V gene TRBV9; D is unresolved. CDR3 length: 12 residues. V lost 5 bases and J 6 bases, leaving 10 bases between the germline ends. Looked up from germline, CDR1 is SGDLS and CDR2 is YYNGEE. The CDR3 loop is CASRSYQDTQYF. The CDR3 DNA follows: TGTGCCAGCAGGTCTTACCAGGATACGCAGTATTTT.

This clonotype appeared many times. The chain links TRBV12-3 or TRBV12-4 to TRBJ2-2, with TRBD2 matching 8 bases. The trim removed 2 bases at V and 5 bases at J, leaving 4 bases unmatched. This CDR3 is built from 15 residues. The CDR3 coding sequence is TGTGCCAGCAGTTTAAAAGCGGGAGTAACCGGGGAGCTGTTTTTT. It specifies CASSLKAGVTGELFF.